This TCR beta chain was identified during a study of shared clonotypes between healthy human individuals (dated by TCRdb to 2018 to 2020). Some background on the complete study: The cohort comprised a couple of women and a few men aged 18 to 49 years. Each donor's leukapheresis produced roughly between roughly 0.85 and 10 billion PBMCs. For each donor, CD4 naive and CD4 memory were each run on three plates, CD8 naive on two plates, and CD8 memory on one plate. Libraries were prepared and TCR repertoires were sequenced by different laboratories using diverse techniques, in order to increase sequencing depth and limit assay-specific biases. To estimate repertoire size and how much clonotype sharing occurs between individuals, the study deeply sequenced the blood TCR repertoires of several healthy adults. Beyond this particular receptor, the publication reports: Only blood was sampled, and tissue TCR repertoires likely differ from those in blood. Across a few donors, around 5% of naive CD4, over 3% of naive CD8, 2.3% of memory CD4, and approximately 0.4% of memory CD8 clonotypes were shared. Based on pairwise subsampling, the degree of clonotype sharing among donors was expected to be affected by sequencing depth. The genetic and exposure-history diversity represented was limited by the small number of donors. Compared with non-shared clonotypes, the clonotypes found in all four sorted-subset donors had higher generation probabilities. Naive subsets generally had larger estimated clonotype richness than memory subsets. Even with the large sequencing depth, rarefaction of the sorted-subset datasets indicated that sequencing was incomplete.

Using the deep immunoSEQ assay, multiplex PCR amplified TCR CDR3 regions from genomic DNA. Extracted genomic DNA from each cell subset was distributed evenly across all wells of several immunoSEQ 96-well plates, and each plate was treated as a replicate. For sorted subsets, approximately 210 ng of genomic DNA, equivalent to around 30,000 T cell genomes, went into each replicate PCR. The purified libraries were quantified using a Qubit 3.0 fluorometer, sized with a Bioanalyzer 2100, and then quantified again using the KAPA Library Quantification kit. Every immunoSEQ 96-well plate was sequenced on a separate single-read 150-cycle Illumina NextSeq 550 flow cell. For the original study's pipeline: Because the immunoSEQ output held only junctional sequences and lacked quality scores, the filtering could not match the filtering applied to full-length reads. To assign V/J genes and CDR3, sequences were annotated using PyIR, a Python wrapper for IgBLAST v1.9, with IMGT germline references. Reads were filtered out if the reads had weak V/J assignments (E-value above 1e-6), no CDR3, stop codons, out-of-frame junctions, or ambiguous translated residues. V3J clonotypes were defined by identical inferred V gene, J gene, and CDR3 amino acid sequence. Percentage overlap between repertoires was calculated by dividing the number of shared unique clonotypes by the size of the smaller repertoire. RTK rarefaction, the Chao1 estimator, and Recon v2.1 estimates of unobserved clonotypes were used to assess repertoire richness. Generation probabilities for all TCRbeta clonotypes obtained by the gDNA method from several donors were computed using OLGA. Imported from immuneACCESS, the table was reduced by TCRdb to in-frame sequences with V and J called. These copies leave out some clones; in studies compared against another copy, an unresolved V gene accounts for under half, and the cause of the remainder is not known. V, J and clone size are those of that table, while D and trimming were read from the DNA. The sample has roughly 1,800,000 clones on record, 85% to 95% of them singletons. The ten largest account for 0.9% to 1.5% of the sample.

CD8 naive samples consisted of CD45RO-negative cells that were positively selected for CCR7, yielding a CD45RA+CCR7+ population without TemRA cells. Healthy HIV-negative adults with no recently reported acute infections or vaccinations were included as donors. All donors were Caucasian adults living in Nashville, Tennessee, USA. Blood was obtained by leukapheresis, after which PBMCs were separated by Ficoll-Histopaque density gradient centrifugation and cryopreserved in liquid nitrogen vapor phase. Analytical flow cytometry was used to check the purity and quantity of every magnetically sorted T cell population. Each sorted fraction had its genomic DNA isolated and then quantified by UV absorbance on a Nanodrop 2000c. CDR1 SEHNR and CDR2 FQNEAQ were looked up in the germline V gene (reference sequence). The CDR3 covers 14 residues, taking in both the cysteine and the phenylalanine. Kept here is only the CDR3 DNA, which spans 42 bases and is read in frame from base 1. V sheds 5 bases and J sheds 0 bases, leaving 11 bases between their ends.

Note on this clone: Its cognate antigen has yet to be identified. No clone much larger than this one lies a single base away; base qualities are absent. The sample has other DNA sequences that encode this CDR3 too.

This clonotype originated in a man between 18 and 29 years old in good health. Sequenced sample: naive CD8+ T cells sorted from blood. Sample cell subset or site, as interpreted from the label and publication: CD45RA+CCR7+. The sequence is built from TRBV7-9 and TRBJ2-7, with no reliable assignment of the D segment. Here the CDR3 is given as CASSPPGFSYEQYF. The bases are TGTGCCAGCAGCCCCCCAGGTTTCTCCTACGAGCAGTACTTC. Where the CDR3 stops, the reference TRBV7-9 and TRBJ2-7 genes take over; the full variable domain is DTGVSQNPRHKITKRGQNVTFRCDPISEHNRLYWYRQTLGQGPEFLTYFQNEAQLEKSRLLSDRFSAERPKGSFSTLEIQRTEQGDSAMYLCASSPPGFSYEQYFGPGTRLTVT.